This T cell receptor (beta chain) originates from a study of CD8 T cells in Susac syndrome. Study context: There were Susac syndrome patients who were therapy-naive at blood draw, others on corticosteroids, and others on intravenous immunoglobulin alone. Findings of the study overall: Susac-specific public clones were found in both the total CD8+ and the CD8+ TEMRA repertoires, with around 16 in the former and a few in the latter. Susac CD8+ clonal expansion peaked in TEMRA cells and active patients.

The authors reverse transcribed roughly 0.5 to 1 ug RNA with random hexamers. Amplification of TCR beta CDR3 across 54 Vbeta and 13 Jbeta was performed with immunoSEQ multiplex PCR. One entry per CDR3 protein results from TCRdb running MiXCR on the immunoSEQ multiplex PCR reads. The data show under 110,000 distinct CDR3 sequences, around 94% seen once. Comments on this clonotype: As yet, its antigen is unknown.

What was sequenced was CD8+ T cells from PBMCs. This clonotype was obtained from a human donor with Susac syndrome.

The CDR3 region is CASSPSTGSEQYF. The CDR3 nucleotides are TGTGCCAGCAGTCCCTCAACAGGGTCCGAGCAGTACTTC. J is TRBJ2-7 and V is TRBV6-5; D may be TRBD1 (6 bases). Trimming stripped 5 bases from V and 6 bases from J, with 14 bases between. Germline-derived CDR1 and CDR2 are MNHEY and SVGAGI. This CDR3 is built from 13 residues.